The rows below give T cell receptor beta chains drawn from one sample of a study of Ad26.COV2.S vaccination and SARS-CoV-2 variants. Here immunoSEQ multiplex PCR was the method, and the copy in TCRdb shows in-frame clones only, minus some. This table has about 680,000 clones, more than 70% appearing once. The sample here was peripheral blood, taken in a trial of Ad26.COV2.S vaccine versus placebo. The receptor source for this set is a person aged 18-60 years who received the Ad26.COV2.S COVID-19 vaccine or a placebo. Each CDR3 is given with its conserved first and last residue. The D gene is left open where the match is weak. A row's size may be missing; if present it is once, few, many or a size class.

clone size: .
J gene: TRBJ1-2
D gene: .
V gene: TRBV25-1
CDR3 DNA: TGTGCCAGCAGTGATCCTAACAGGGTGGGCTACACCTTC
CDR3 protein: CASSDPNRVGYTF

clone size: .
J gene: TRBJ2-2
D gene: TRBD2
V gene: TRBV6-2/TRBV6-3
CDR3 DNA: TGTGCCAGCAGTTCAATAGCGGGGGGGCCCATCGGGGAGCTGTTTTTT
CDR3 protein: CASSSIAGGPIGELFF

clone size: .
J gene: TRBJ1-5
D gene: TRBD1
V gene: TRBV30
CDR3 DNA: TGTGCCTGGAGTGTAGGACAGGGGGCAAAACAGCCCCAGCATTTT
CDR3 protein: CAWSVGQGAKQPQHF

clone size: .
J gene: TRBJ2-2
D gene: .
V gene: TRBV5-4
CDR3 DNA: TGTGCCAGCAGCTTGGTTGGGATCACCGGGGAGCTGTTTTTT
CDR3 protein: CASSLVGITGELFF

clone size: .
J gene: TRBJ2-2
D gene: TRBD2
V gene: TRBV2
CDR3 DNA: TGTGCCAGCAGTGAGACTAGCGGGGGCGGGGAGCTGTTTTTT
CDR3 protein: CASSETSGGGELFF

clone size: .
J gene: TRBJ1-6
D gene: .
V gene: TRBV6-5
CDR3 DNA: TGTGCCAGCAACGGGGAATTTTATAATTCACCCCTCCACTTT
CDR3 protein: CASNGEFYNSPLHF

clone size: .
J gene: TRBJ2-5
D gene: TRBD2
V gene: TRBV14
CDR3 DNA: TGTGCCAGCAGCCAAGTCGCGACTAGCGGGGGCTCTATGGGAGAGACCCAGTACTTC
CDR3 protein: CASSQVATSGGSMGETQYF

clone size: .
J gene: TRBJ2-7
D gene: .
V gene: TRBV7-2
CDR3 DNA: TGTGCCAGCAGCTTAGGGGGTATGTTAAGCTCCTACGAGCAGTACTTC
CDR3 protein: CASSLGGMLSSYEQYF

clone size: .
J gene: TRBJ1-2
D gene: TRBD1
V gene: TRBV7-2
CDR3 DNA: TGTGCCAGCAGCTTGACAGGGGCGCGGTATGGCTACACCTTC
CDR3 protein: CASSLTGARYGYTF

clone size: .
J gene: TRBJ2-7
D gene: .
V gene: TRBV7-6
CDR3 DNA: TGTGCCAGCAGCCCGTACGCGGACAGTGCCTACGAGCAGTACTTC
CDR3 protein: CASSPYADSAYEQYF

clone size: once
J gene: TRBJ1-2
D gene: .
V gene: TRBV30
CDR3 DNA: TGTGCCTGGAGTGGGGGTACCTATGGCTACACCTTC
CDR3 protein: CAWSGGTYGYTF

clone size: .
J gene: TRBJ1-1
D gene: .
V gene: TRBV7-9
CDR3 DNA: TGTGCCAGCACCTCCCGGAACACTGAAGCTTTCTTT
CDR3 protein: CASTSRNTEAFF

clone size: .
J gene: TRBJ2-2
D gene: .
V gene: TRBV21-1
CDR3 DNA: TGTGCCAGCAGGGCGAACACCGGGGAGCTGTTTTTT
CDR3 protein: CASRANTGELFF

clone size: .
J gene: TRBJ1-1
D gene: .
V gene: TRBV11-2
CDR3 DNA: TGTGCCAGCAGCTTAGCAGGGGTTGAAGCTTTCTTT
CDR3 protein: CASSLAGVEAFF

clone size: .
J gene: TRBJ2-7
D gene: .
V gene: TRBV6-5
CDR3 DNA: TGTGCCAGCAAAATCGGCTACGAGCAGTACTTC
CDR3 protein: CASKIGYEQYF

clone size: .
J gene: TRBJ1-6
D gene: .
V gene: TRBV6-5
CDR3 DNA: TGTGCCAGCAGTTACACGGGGTTCTATAATTCACCCCTCCACTTT
CDR3 protein: CASSYTGFYNSPLHF

clone size: .
J gene: TRBJ2-5
D gene: TRBD2
V gene: TRBV12-5
CDR3 DNA: TGTGCTAGTGGTTTTGGGACTAGCGGCCAAGAGACCCAGTACTTC
CDR3 protein: CASGFGTSGQETQYF

clone size: once
J gene: TRBJ2-3
D gene: TRBD2
V gene: TRBV5-1
CDR3 DNA: TGCGCCAGCAGCTCGGCCCTAGCGGGGTACACAGATACGCAGTATTTT
CDR3 protein: CASSSALAGYTDTQYF

clone size: .
J gene: TRBJ1-3
D gene: TRBD1
V gene: TRBV30
CDR3 DNA: TGTGCCTCCCTACAGGGGAGCACTGGAAACACCATATATTTT
CDR3 protein: CASLQGSTGNTIYF

clone size: .
J gene: TRBJ1-2
D gene: TRBD1
V gene: TRBV7-9
CDR3 DNA: TGTGCCAGCAGCTTAGGGGGATCCGGGACAGGAGGCTACACCTTC
CDR3 protein: CASSLGGSGTGGYTF

clone size: .
J gene: TRBJ2-7
D gene: .
V gene: TRBV6-2/TRBV6-3
CDR3 DNA: TGTGCCAGCAGTTACTCGGTTTTGGGGGGCGACGAGCAGTACTTC
CDR3 protein: CASSYSVLGGDEQYF

clone size: once
J gene: TRBJ2-1
D gene: .
V gene: TRBV19
CDR3 DNA: TGTGCCAGTAGTATAGGGACAGGGAGGGATGAGCAGTTCTTC
CDR3 protein: CASSIGTGRDEQFF

clone size: .
J gene: TRBJ2-2
D gene: TRBD1
V gene: TRBV5-6
CDR3 DNA: TGTGCCAGCAGCTATTCCGGGACAGGGGGCACCGGGGAGCTGTTTTTT
CDR3 protein: CASSYSGTGGTGELFF

clone size: .
J gene: TRBJ1-5
D gene: .
V gene: TRBV3-1/TRBV3-2
CDR3 DNA: TGTGCCAGCAGCCAAGAAGGTAGCAATCAGCCCCAGCATTTT
CDR3 protein: CASSQEGSNQPQHF

clone size: once
J gene: TRBJ1-2
D gene: TRBD1
V gene: TRBV24-1
CDR3 DNA: TGTGCCACCAGTGGGGACAGGTCCTATGGCTACACCTTC
CDR3 protein: CATSGDRSYGYTF

clone size: .
J gene: TRBJ2-3
D gene: TRBD1
V gene: TRBV6-2/TRBV6-3
CDR3 DNA: TGTGCCAGCAGTGCCCTCGAAGGGGGCAAAAGAGATACGCAGTATTTT
CDR3 protein: CASSALEGGKRDTQYF

clone size: .
J gene: TRBJ1-4
D gene: TRBD1
V gene: TRBV6-5
CDR3 DNA: TGTGCCAGCAGCGGCGTGGGGACAGGAGAAGAAAAACTGTTTTTT
CDR3 protein: CASSGVGTGEEKLFF

clone size: once
J gene: TRBJ2-1
D gene: .
V gene: TRBV6-1
CDR3 DNA: TGTGCCAGCAGTGAAGTGGGGTCCGTTCCTAAGTTCTTC
CDR3 protein: CASSEVGSVPKFF

clone size: .
J gene: TRBJ1-6
D gene: .
V gene: TRBV3-1/TRBV3-2
CDR3 DNA: TGTGCCAGCAGCCATTATGACGGAAGGGGCCCCCTTAATTCACCCCTCCACTTT
CDR3 protein: CASSHYDGRGPLNSPLHF

clone size: .
J gene: TRBJ2-3
D gene: .
V gene: TRBV18
CDR3 DNA: TGTGCCAGCTCACCAACTAGGGGTACAGATACGCAGTATTTT
CDR3 protein: CASSPTRGTDTQYF

clone size: .
J gene: TRBJ2-3
D gene: .
V gene: TRBV12-1
CDR3 DNA: TGTGCCACCAACCAGGGGGCTGGAGATACGCAGTATTTT
CDR3 protein: CATNQGAGDTQYF

clone size: once
J gene: TRBJ2-7
D gene: .
V gene: TRBV9
CDR3 DNA: TGTGCCAGCAGCGCGGGGTACAGTGTTGGGTTCTACGAGCAGTACTTC
CDR3 protein: CASSAGYSVGFYEQYF

clone size: .
J gene: TRBJ2-2
D gene: .
V gene: TRBV7-9
CDR3 DNA: TGTGCCAGCAAGTGGGGGAACACCGGGGAGCTGTTTTTT
CDR3 protein: CASKWGNTGELFF

clone size: .
J gene: TRBJ1-1
D gene: .
V gene: TRBV11-2
CDR3 DNA: TGTGCCAGCAGCTTAGCCCGAGAAGCTTTCTTT
CDR3 protein: CASSLAREAFF

clone size: .
J gene: TRBJ2-3
D gene: .
V gene: TRBV10-3
CDR3 DNA: TGTGCCATCAGTGCGCTGCCGGTCACAGATACGCAGTATTTT
CDR3 protein: CAISALPVTDTQYF

clone size: .
J gene: TRBJ1-5
D gene: .
V gene: TRBV30
CDR3 DNA: TGTGCCTGGAGTGTAACGGGTTCCGGTCAGCCCCAGCATTTT
CDR3 protein: CAWSVTGSGQPQHF

clone size: .
J gene: TRBJ2-1
D gene: TRBD1
V gene: TRBV3-1/TRBV3-2
CDR3 DNA: TGTGCCAGCAGCCAAGAGGACAGGGCCTACAATGAGCAGTTCTTC
CDR3 protein: CASSQEDRAYNEQFF

clone size: few
J gene: TRBJ1-6
D gene: TRBD1
V gene: TRBV11-2
CDR3 DNA: TGTGCCAGCAGCCCCGGACAGGGTAGTTCACCCCTCCACTTT
CDR3 protein: CASSPGQGSSPLHF

clone size: .
J gene: TRBJ1-1
D gene: TRBD1
V gene: TRBV10-2
CDR3 DNA: TGCGCCAGCTCCGGGACAGGGGCGAATGAAGCTTTCTTT
CDR3 protein: CASSGTGANEAFF